The source of this T cell receptor beta chain is a study of cytomegalovirus exposure and HLA in healthy donors. Study-level findings and limits: Researchers reported that three CMV-associated chains were confirmed in vitro as CMV antigen-specific.

About this clone: Its specificity is unknown.

Here immunoSEQ multiplex PCR was the method, and the copy in TCRdb shows in-frame clones only, minus some. This table has about 240,000 clones, around nine tenths appearing once. Trimming removed 11 bases from V and 3 bases from J, with 16 bases in between. Germline-derived CDR1 and CDR2 are LGHNA and YSLEER. This CDR3 is 14 amino acids long. V gene TRBV4-3 combines with J gene TRBJ1-4; D not resolved. Sequenced sample: PBMCs. The receptor was derived from a man aged 18 to 30 in good health and CMV-seronegative. This chain's CDR3 is CASRPELSNEKLFF. The CDR3 DNA is TGCGCCTCCCGCCCCGAGTTATCTAATGAAAAACTGTTTTTT.